The clone carrying this TCR beta chain has only a few counts. The sample is drawn from a study of T-cell memory formation after mild COVID-19. In TCRdb, the 5' RACE reads were re-called with MiXCR into one record per CDR3 protein. The data show around 130,000 distinct CDR3 sequences, with roughly 6.2% seen just once and about 2.2% held by the top ten. V was pared by 5 bases and J by 5 bases, with 16 bases between. Germline V CDR1 and CDR2: LNHDA, SQIVND (reference sequence). This CDR3 contains 15 residues. The source material was PBMCs or a T cell subset sorted from them (not recorded which). The chain is built from TRBV19 and TRBJ2-1; D perhaps matches TRBD1 (5 bases). This TCR was recovered from an adult woman who had mild COVID-19 (a few samples of this study predate the infection). Cell type and time point are not known. DNA of the CDR3: TGTGCCAGTAGTTCTTCCAGGGTCTTACACAATGAGCAGTTCTTC. Amino acids: CASSSSRVLHNEQFF.